This TCR beta chain was obtained from a study of blood T cell repertoires in COVID-19. Sequencing used immunoSEQ multiplex PCR; TCRdb keeps in-frame clones, though not all of them. The table includes under 200,000 clones, 90% detected once. This sequence originates from a man aged 50-60 years with acute or convalescent COVID-19. Sequenced material: peripheral blood.

CDR3 protein: CASSAGTGIQETQYF. The CDR3 nucleotides are TGTGCCAGCAGCGCCGGGACAGGAATACAAGAGACCCAGTACTTC. The chain carries TRBV5-6 and TRBJ2-5; 8 nucleotides match TRBD1. The CDR3 runs to 15 residues. After removal of 4 bases from V and 2 bases from J, the junction contained 7 bases not matched to a gene. CDR1 is SGHDT, CDR2 YYEEEE, per germline.